Listed here is a single T cell receptor beta chain. Followed longitudinally, the Seattle patients had been enrolled during active infection. The record originates from a study of blood T cell repertoires in COVID-19. Overall study: Sources were T cells, B-cell-depleted T cells, or PBMCs; the material itself was cDNA or gDNA.

V shed 0 bases and J shed 6 bases, with 10 bases lying between them. The CDR3 has 13 residues. Germline V gene sequence: CDR1 SGHKS, CDR2 YYEKEE (reference sequence). The authors' processing: Reference gene primers were amplified, and this amplification served to estimate nucleated cell counts. Clones were sequenced by immunoSEQ multiplex PCR, and TCRdb holds only the in-frame ones, with some missing. The V and J calls and clone size were taken over from that table, and D and trimming were inferred from the DNA. The sample holds almost 90,000 clones, 90% seen once. This clonotype originated in a man between 18 and 35 years old with COVID-19, enrolled during active disease. Sample: peripheral blood. This rearrangement joins TRBV5-5 to TRBJ2-7; D is undetermined. The CDR3 coding sequence is TGTGCCAGCAGCTTGGATCCGAGGCGCGAGCAGTACTTC. This encodes CASSLDPRREQYF.